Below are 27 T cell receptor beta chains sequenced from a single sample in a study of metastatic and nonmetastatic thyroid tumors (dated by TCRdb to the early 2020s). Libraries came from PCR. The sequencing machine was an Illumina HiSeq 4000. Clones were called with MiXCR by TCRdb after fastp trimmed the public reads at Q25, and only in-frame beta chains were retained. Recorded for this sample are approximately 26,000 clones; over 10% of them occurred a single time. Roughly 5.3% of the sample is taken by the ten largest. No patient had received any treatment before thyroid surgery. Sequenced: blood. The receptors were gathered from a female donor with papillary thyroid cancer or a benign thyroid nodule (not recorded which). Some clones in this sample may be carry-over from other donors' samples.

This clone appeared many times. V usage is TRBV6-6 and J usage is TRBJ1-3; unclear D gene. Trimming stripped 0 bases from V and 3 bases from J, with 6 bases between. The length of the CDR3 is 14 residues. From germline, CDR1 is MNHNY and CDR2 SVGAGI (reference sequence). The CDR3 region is CASSYSTDGNTIYF. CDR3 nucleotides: TGTGCCAGCAGTTACTCGACGGATGGAAACACCATATATTTT.

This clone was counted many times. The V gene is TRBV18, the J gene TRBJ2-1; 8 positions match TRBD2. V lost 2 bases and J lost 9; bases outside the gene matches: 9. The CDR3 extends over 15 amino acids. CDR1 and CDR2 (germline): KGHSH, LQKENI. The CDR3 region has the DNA TGTGCCAGCTCACCATCTCAAGCGGGAGCAAGTGAGCAGTTCTTC. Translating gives CASSPSQAGASEQFF.

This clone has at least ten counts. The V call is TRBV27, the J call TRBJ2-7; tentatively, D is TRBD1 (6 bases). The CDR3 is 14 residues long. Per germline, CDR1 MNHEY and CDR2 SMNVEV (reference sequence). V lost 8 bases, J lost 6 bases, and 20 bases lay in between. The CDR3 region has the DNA TGTGCCAGCGGTCTACCGGGACAAATTTGCGAGCAGTACTTC. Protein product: CASGLPGQICEQYF.

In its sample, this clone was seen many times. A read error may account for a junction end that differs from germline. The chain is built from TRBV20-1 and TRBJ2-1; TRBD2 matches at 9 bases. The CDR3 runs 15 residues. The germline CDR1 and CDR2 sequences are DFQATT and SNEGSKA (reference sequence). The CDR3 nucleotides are TGCAGTGCCGAAACTGGGACTAGCTCCCACAATGAGCAGTTCTTC. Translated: CSAETGTSSHNEQFF.

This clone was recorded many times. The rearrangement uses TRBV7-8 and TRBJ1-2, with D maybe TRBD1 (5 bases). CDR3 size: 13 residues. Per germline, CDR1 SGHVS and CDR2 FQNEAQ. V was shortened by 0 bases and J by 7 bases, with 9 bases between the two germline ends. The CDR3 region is CASSLAGQGGYTF. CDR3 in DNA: TGTGCCAGCAGCTTAGCGGGTCAGGGTGGCTACACCTTC. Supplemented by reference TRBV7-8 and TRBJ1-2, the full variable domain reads GAGVSQSPRYKVAKRGQDVALRCDPISGHVSLFWYQQALGQGPEFLTYFQNEAQLDKSGLPSDRFFAERPEGSVSTLKIQRTQQEDSAVYLCASSLAGQGGYTFGSGTRLTVV.

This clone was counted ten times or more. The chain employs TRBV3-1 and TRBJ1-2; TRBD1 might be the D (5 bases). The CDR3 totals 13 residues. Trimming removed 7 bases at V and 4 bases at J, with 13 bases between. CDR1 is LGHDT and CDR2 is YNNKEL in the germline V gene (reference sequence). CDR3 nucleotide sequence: TGTGCCAGCACGGGGGGGGGTTTCTATGGCTACACCTTC. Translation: CASTGGGFYGYTF.

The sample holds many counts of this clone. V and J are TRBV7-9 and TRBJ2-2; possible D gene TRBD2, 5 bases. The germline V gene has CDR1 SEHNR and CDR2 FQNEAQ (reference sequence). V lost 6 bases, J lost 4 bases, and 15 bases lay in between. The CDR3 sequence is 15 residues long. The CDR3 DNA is TGTGCCAGCAGGACGGGGAGAAGTGGCACCGGGGAGCTGTTTTTT. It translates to CASRTGRSGTGELFF. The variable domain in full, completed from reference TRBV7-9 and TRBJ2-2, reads DTGVSQNPRHKITKRGQNVTFRCDPISEHNRLYWYRQTLGQGPEFLTYFQNEAQLEKSRLLSDRFSAERPKGSFSTLEIQRTEQGDSAMYLCASRTGRSGTGELFFGEGSRLTVL.

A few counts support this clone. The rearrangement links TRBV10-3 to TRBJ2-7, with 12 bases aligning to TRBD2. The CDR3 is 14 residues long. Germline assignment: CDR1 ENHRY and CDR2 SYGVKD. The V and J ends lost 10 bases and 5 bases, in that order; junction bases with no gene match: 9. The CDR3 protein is CASRLAGASDEQYF. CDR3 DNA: TGTGCCAGTCGACTAGCGGGGGCCTCGGACGAGCAGTACTTC.

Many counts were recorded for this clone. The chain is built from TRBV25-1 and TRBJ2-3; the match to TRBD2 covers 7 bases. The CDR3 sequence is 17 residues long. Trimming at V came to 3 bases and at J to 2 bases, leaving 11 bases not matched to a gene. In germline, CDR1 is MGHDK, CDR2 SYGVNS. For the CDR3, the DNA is TGTGCCAGCAGTGACGGGGGGACTTCGACGGTCACAGATACGCAGTATTTT. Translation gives CASSDGGTSTVTDTQYF.

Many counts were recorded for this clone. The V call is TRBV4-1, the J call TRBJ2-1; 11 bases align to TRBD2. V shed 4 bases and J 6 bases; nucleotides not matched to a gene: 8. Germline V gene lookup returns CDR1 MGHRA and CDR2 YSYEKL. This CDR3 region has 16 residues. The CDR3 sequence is CASSRYGLAGGNEQFF. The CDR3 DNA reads TGCGCCAGCAGCCGCTATGGGCTAGCGGGAGGCAATGAGCAGTTCTTC.

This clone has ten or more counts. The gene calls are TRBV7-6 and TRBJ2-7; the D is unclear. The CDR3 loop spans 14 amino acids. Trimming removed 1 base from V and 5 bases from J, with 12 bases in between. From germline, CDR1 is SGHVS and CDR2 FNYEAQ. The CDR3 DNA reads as TGTGCCAGCAGCTTAGACGTGAAGAGCCACGAGCAGTACTTC. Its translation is CASSLDVKSHEQYF.

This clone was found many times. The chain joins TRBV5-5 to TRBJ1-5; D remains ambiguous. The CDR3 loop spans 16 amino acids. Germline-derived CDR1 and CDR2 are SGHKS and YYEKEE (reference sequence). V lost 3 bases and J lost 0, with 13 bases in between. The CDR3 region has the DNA TGTGCCAGCAGCTCGACGGATATCTATAGCAATCAGCCCCAGCATTTT. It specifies CASSSTDIYSNQPQHF.

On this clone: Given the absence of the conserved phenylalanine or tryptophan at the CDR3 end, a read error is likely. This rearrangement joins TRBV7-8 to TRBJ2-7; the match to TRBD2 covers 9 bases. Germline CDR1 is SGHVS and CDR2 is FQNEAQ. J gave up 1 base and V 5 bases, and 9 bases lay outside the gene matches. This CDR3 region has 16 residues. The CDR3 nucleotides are TGTGCCAGCAGCCACCAGGGACTAGCCGGTTCCTACGAGCAGTACTCC. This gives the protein CASSHQGLAGSYEQYS.

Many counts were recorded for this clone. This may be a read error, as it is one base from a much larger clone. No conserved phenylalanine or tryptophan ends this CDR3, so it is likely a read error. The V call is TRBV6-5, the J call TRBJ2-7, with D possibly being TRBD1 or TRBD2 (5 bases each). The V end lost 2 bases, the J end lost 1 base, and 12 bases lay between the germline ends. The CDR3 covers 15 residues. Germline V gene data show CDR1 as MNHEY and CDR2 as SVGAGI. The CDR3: CASSYRAAGSYEQYL. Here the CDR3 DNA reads TGTGCCAGCAGTTACAGAGCGGCAGGGTCCTACGAGCAGTACCTC.

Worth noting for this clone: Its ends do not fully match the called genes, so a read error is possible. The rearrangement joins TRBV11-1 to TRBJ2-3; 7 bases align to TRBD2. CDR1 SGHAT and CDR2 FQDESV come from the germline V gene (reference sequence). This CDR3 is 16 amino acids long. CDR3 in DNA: TGTGCCAGCAGCTTATCCACGGGGGGATACGAAGATACGAAGTATTTT. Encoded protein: CASSLSTGGYEDTKYF.

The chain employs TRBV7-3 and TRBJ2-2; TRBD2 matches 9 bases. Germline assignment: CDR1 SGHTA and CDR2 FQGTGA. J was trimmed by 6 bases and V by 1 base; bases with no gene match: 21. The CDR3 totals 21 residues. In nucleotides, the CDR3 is TGTGCCAGCAGCTTAAAGGACCTTGGCCTCCTAGCGGGAAATAAGCCCGGGGAGCTGTTTTTT. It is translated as CASSLKDLGLLAGNKPGELFF.

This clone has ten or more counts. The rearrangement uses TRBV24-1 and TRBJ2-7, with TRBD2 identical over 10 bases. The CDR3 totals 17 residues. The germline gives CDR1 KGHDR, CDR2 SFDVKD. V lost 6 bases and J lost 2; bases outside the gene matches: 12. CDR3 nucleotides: TGTGCCACCAGTCCGACCCCTCTAGCGGGAGACCCCTACGAGCAGTACTTC. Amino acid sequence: CATSPTPLAGDPYEQYF.

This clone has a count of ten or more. This CDR3 is CASSIRDRNNQPQHF. The CDR3 region has the DNA TGTGCCAGTAGTATCCGGGACAGAAACAATCAGCCCCAGCATTTT. The chain carries TRBV19 and TRBJ1-5; the match to TRBD1 covers 7 bases. Trimming removed 3 bases from V and 3 bases from J; junction bases left unmatched: 5. Germline lookup yields CDR1 LNHDA and CDR2 SQIVND (reference sequence). This CDR3 contains 15 residues.

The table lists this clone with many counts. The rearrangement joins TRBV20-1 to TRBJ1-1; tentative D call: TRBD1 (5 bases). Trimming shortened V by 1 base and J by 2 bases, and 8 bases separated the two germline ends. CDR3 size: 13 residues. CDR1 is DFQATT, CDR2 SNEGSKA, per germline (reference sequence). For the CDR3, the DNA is TGCAGTGCTAGAGTTGGGGGAAACACTGAAGCTTTCTTT. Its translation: CSARVGGNTEAFF.

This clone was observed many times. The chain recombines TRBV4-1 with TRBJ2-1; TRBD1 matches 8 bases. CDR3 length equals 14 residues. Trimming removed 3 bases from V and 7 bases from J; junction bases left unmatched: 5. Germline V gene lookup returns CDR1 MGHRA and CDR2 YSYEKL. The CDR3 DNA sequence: TGCGCCAGCAGCCAGACAGGGGTGGAGAATGAGCAGTTCTTC. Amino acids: CASSQTGVENEQFF.

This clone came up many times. CDR3 region: CASSRGDLSNQPQHF. In nucleotides, the CDR3 is TGTGCCAGCAGTCGAGGGGATCTTAGCAATCAGCCCCAGCATTTT. The chain links TRBV28 to TRBJ1-5; a weak D match, TRBD1 (5 bases). The CDR3 has 15 residues. The germline V gene encodes CDR1 MDHEN and CDR2 SYDVKM. V was pared by 5 bases and J by 0 bases, with 11 bases between.

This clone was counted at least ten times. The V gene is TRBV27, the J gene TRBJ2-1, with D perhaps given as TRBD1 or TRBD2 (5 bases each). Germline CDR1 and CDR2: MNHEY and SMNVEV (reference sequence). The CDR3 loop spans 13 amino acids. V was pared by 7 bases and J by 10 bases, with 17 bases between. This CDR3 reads CASTSGPWEEQFF. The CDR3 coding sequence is TGTGCCAGCACCTCGGGGCCGTGGGAAGAGCAGTTCTTC.

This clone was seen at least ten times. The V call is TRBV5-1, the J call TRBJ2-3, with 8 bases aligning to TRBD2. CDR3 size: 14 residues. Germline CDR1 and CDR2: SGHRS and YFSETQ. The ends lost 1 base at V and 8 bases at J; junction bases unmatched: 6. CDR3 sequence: CASSLTGGPPTQYF. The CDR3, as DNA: TGCGCCAGCAGCTTGACGGGAGGGCCTCCTACGCAGTATTTT.

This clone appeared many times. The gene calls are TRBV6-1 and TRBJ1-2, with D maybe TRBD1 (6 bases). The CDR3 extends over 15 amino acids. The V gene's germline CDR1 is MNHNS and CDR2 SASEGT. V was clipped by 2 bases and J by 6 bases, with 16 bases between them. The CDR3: CASSEIPRGFDGYTF. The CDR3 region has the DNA TGTGCCAGCAGTGAAATCCCCAGGGGCTTTGATGGCTACACCTTC.

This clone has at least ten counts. This chain's CDR3 is CASSKVQAGELFF. DNA for the CDR3: TGTGCCAGCAGTAAGGTCCAAGCCGGGGAGCTGTTTTTT. This rearrangement joins TRBV27 to TRBJ2-2; D remains unclear. V was pared by 5 bases and J by 6 bases, with 10 bases between. Germline lookup yields CDR1 MNHEY and CDR2 SMNVEV (reference sequence). The CDR3 extends over 13 amino acids.

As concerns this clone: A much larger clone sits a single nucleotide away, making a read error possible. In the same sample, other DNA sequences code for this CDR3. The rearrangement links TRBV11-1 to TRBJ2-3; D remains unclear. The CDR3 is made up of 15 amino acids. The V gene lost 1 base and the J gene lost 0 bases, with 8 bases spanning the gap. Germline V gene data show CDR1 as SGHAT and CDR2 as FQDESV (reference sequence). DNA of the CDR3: TGTGCCAGCAGCTTAGGCACAGCGAGCACAGATACGCAGTATTTT. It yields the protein CASSLGTASTDTQYF.

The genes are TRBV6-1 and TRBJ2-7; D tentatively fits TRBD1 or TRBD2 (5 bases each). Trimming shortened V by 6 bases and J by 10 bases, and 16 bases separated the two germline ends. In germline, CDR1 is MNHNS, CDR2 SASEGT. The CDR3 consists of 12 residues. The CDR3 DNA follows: TGTGCCAGCAGACTAGACAGTGTCGATCAGTACTTC. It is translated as CASRLDSVDQYF.